This T cell receptor (beta chain) stems from a study of T cell responses to AZD1222 COVID-19 vaccine. Study-wide results and caveats: Repertoire collection took place solely once the T cell response had peaked. A mostly white British donor set with more females was recruited, and clonal diversity was possibly underestimated.

Germline CDR1 is SGHDN and CDR2 is FVKESK. The CDR3 totals 12 residues. V shed 1 base and J shed 8 bases, with 8 bases lying between them. To note about this clone: Antigen: not known.

The protocol was immunoSEQ multiplex PCR, while the TCRdb copy is restricted to in-frame clones and leaves out a portion. The sample has roughly 180,000 clones, approximately 92% seen once; the top ten hold about 6.9%. The sequence was obtained from an adult in good health. The genes are TRBV14 and TRBJ1-2, with D perhaps matching TRBD1 (5 bases). The input for sequencing was peripheral blood, taken on day 0 of AZD1222 vaccination. As DNA, the CDR3 is TGTGCCAGCAGCCAAGTAAACAGGGGCTACACCTTC. Translated: CASSQVNRGYTF.